This note documents a single T cell receptor beta chain sequence. Clones were sequenced by immunoSEQ multiplex PCR, and TCRdb holds only the in-frame ones, with some missing. The sample lists some 74,000 clones; approximately 78% were seen once. These data are taken from a study of blood T cell repertoires in COVID-19. Study details: Sources were T cells, B-cell-depleted T cells, or PBMCs; the material itself was cDNA or gDNA.

Sequences were obtained from peripheral blood. The TCR sequence derives from a woman aged 80 or over with active or convalescent COVID-19.

CDR3 protein: CASNTKQGAYGYTF. CDR3 sequence (DNA): TGTGCCAGTAACACCAAACAGGGCGCCTATGGCTACACCTTC. This chain links TRBV19 with TRBJ1-2; tentatively, D is TRBD1 (6 bases). From germline, CDR1 is LNHDA and CDR2 SQIVND (reference sequence). Trimming cost V 7 bases and J 4 bases, with 16 bases left between them. This CDR3 has 14 residues.